The 22 T cell receptor beta chains listed next were all sequenced from one sample in a study of blood T cell repertoires in COVID-19. Data came from immunoSEQ multiplex PCR; TCRdb stores just in-frame clones and leaves some out. This repertoire shows 120,000 or so clones, approximately 82% found once; its top ten account for around 5.6%. Material for sequencing was peripheral blood. These receptors came from an elderly man with active or convalescent COVID-19.

CDR3 residues: CASSPRAGNTGELFF. The CDR3 nucleotides are TGTGCCAGCAGCCCCCGAGCGGGGAACACCGGGGAGCTGTTTTTT. The chain carries TRBV7-3 and TRBJ2-2; D is perhaps TRBD2 (6 bases). The V and J ends lost 5 bases and 1 base respectively, with 11 bases between them. There are 15 residues in the CDR3. Germline CDR1 and CDR2: SGHTA and FQGTGA. The full variable domain, with the rest looked up from reference TRBV7-3 and TRBJ2-2, is GAGVSQTPSNKVTEKGKYVELRCDPISGHTALYWYRQSLGQGPEFLIYFQGTGAADDSGLPNDRFFAVRPEGSVSTLKIQRTERGDSAVYLCASSPRAGNTGELFFGEGSRLTVL.

The V gene is TRBV11-2, the J gene TRBJ1-2; TRBD1 matches 7 bases. This CDR3 comprises 16 residues. Germline assignment: CDR1 SGHAT and CDR2 FQNNGV. J lost 9 bases, V lost 1 base, and 14 bases had no gene match. The CDR3, as DNA: TGTGCCAGCAGCTTAGGAGGACAGGTGGGGCATCGCAGCTACACCTTC. Protein sequence: CASSLGGQVGHRSYTF.

V and J are TRBV18 and TRBJ1-5, with unresolved D. Germline V gives CDR1 KGHSH, CDR2 LQKENI. Trimming stripped 3 bases from V and 5 bases from J, with 11 bases between. CDR3 length: 14 residues. The CDR3 reads CASSPEGKDQPQHF. DNA for the CDR3: TGTGCCAGCTCACCGGAGGGTAAGGATCAGCCCCAGCATTTT.

The rearrangement links TRBV21-1 to TRBJ1-1; the table's D call, TRBD1, has no DNA check behind it. TRBV21-1 is labeled a pseudogene. The CDR3 has 14 amino acids. The CDR3 DNA is TGTGCCAGCAGTCCCTGTGGCAGGCATCTCGAAGCTTTCTTT. It encodes CASSPCGRHLEAFF.

The V gene is TRBV28, the J gene TRBJ1-2, with D possibly matching TRBD1 (6 bases). Germline-derived CDR1 and CDR2 are MDHEN and SYDVKM. This CDR3 is 17 amino acids long. V was pared by 10 bases and J by 2 bases, with 26 bases between. CDR3 loop: CATVMVMIQGPNYGYTF. The CDR3 DNA follows: TGTGCCACCGTTATGGTGATGATCCAGGGGCCCAACTATGGCTACACCTTC.

The chain links TRBV19 to TRBJ1-1, with a tentative D call TRBD1 (6 bases). The V end lost 5 bases, the J end lost 4 bases, and 17 bases lay between the germline ends. Germline V gene data show CDR1 as LNHDA and CDR2 as SQIVND (reference sequence). The CDR3 is 15 residues long. This CDR3 is CASSPRAGGATEAFF. CDR3 coding DNA: TGTGCCAGTAGTCCGAGAGCGGGGGGGGCCACTGAAGCTTTCTTT. Looking up the rest from reference TRBV19 and TRBJ1-1 gives the full variable domain: DGGITQSPKYLFRKEGQNVTLSCEQNLNHDAMYWYRQDPGQGLRLIYYSQIVNDFQKGDIAEGYSVSREKKESFPLTVTSAQKNPTAFYLCASSPRAGGATEAFFGQGTRLTVV.

The chain links TRBV7-6 to TRBJ1-4, with D perhaps matching TRBD1 (5 bases). V was cut by 1 base and J by 8 bases, with 8 bases left in between. Germline CDR1 SGHVS, CDR2 FNYEAQ. The CDR3 has 13 amino acids. In DNA form, the CDR3 reads TGTGCCAGCAGCTTAGGGACAAGGGAAAAACTGTTTTTT. It yields the protein CASSLGTREKLFF.

This clone has only a few counts. The chain uses TRBV2 and TRBJ1-1; D possibly corresponds to TRBD1 (5 bases). V was pared by 4 bases and J by 11 bases, with 14 bases between. Germline V gene sequence: CDR1 SNHLY, CDR2 FYNNEI. CDR3 size: 12 residues. This CDR3 reads CASSAFQGRAFF. The CDR3 DNA reads as TGTGCCAGCAGTGCCTTCCAGGGTCGGGCTTTCTTT.

The chain recombines TRBV10-3 with TRBJ1-4; D may be TRBD1 (6 bases). Trimming shortened V by 6 bases and J by 8 bases, and 16 bases separated the two germline ends. The CDR3 is made up of 14 amino acids. The germline V gene has CDR1 ENHRY and CDR2 SYGVKD. The CDR3 protein is CAISDTGLFEKLFF. The CDR3 nucleotides are TGTGCCATCAGCGACACAGGGCTATTCGAAAAACTGTTTTTT.

The V gene is TRBV6-5, the J gene TRBJ1-5; D is unresolved. V was trimmed by 6 bases and J by 0 bases, leaving 9 bases between them. Per germline, CDR1 MNHEY and CDR2 SVGAGI. The CDR3 is made up of 14 amino acids. CDR3 coding DNA: TGTGCCAGCAGCAACTCGGGTAGCAATCAGCCCCAGCATTTT. Translation gives CASSNSGSNQPQHF.

The V call is TRBV29-1, the J call TRBJ2-5, with 10 bases fitting TRBD2. Germline V gene lookup returns CDR1 SQVTM and CDR2 ANQGSEA. The CDR3 sequence is 15 residues long. V gave up 6 bases and J gave up 5 bases; unmatched junction bases: 12. In DNA form, the CDR3 reads TGCAGCGTGACCCGGGCGCTAGCGGGGGAGGAGACCCAGTACTTC. Translated, it gives CSVTRALAGEETQYF.

On this clone: The same CDR3 can be traced to other DNA sequences in this sample. The chain is built from TRBV5-1 and TRBJ1-2; 11 nucleotides align to TRBD1. The CDR3 length is 14 residues. The J segment lost 8 bases and the V segment lost 4 bases, leaving 7 bases of the junction unmatched. CDR1 and CDR2 from the germline V gene are SGHRS and YFSETQ. The CDR3 spells CASSQDRGRRGYTF. The CDR3 DNA sequence: TGCGCCAGCAGCCAGGACAGGGGGCGGAGAGGCTACACCTTC. The complete variable domain, with remaining parts taken from reference TRBV5-1 and TRBJ1-2, reads KAGVTQTPRYLIKTRGQQVTLSCSPISGHRSVSWYQQTPGQGLQFLFEYFSETQRNKGNFPGRFSGRQFSNSRSEMNVSTLELGDSALYLCASSQDRGRRGYTFGSGTRLTVV.

The chain recombines TRBV6-5 with TRBJ1-1; D unresolved. The CDR3 extends over 13 amino acids. Trimming took 9 bases from V and 2 from J, leaving 13 bases between them. Per the germline V gene, CDR1 is MNHEY and CDR2 is SVGAGI. The CDR3 DNA sequence: TGTGCCAGTAGCAAGGTCCTCAACACTGAAGCTTTCTTT. Translation gives CASSKVLNTEAFF.

This clone has more than one count but fewer than ten. The chain carries TRBV7-2 and TRBJ2-7; 9 positions agree with TRBD1. Germline values: CDR1 SGHTA, CDR2 FQGNSA. CDR3 size: 17 residues. The V gene end was trimmed by 4 bases and the J gene end by 1 base; junction bases not matched to a gene: 11. CDR3 sequence: CASSSGTGRSSSYEQYF. CDR3 DNA sequence: TGTGCCAGCAGCTCCGGGACAGGGCGGTCTAGTTCCTACGAGCAGTACTTC.

V gene TRBV27 combines with J gene TRBJ2-3, with D possibly matching TRBD2 (7 bases). CDR1 MNHEY and CDR2 SMNVEV come from the germline V gene (reference sequence). V shed 10 bases and J shed 2 bases, with 16 bases lying between them. CDR3 length: 14 residues. The CDR3 DNA is TGTGCCACCAAAGCGGGACATTCCACAGATACGCAGTATTTT. Translation: CATKAGHSTDTQYF.

The chain recombines TRBV6-2 or TRBV6-3 with TRBJ2-2; TRBD1 agrees at 10 bases. Germline V CDR1 and CDR2: MNHEY, SVGEGT. The CDR3 runs 16 residues. V shed 4 bases and J 5 bases; nucleotides not matched to a gene: 7. DNA of the CDR3: TGTGCCAGCAGTTCCCCGGGACAGGGGAGAACCGGGGAGCTGTTTTTT. Amino acids: CASSSPGQGRTGELFF.

J is TRBJ1-3 and V is TRBV9, with D uncertain. The CDR3 runs to 15 residues. Germline V gene lookup returns CDR1 SGDLS and CDR2 YYNGEE. Trimming removed 1 base at V and 0 bases at J, with 8 bases between. As DNA, the CDR3 is TGTGCCAGCAGCGTAAGCGCCAACTCTGGAAACACCATATATTTT. It is translated as CASSVSANSGNTIYF.

The V and J genes are TRBV5-1 and TRBJ2-3, with 10 bases aligning to TRBD2. Germline CDR1 and CDR2: SGHRS and YFSETQ. The CDR3 extends over 15 amino acids. Germline trimming cut 4 bases from V and 5 bases from J; bases unmatched to any gene: 7. The DNA for the CDR3 is TGCGCCAGCAGCCCTACTAGCGGGGTTGGAGATACGCAGTATTTT. Encoded protein: CASSPTSGVGDTQYF.

The rearrangement links TRBV18 to TRBJ2-1, with 8 bases identical to TRBD1. The V gene end was trimmed by 0 bases and the J gene end by 1 base; junction bases not matched to a gene: 2. The CDR3 is made up of 16 amino acids. Germline loops: CDR1 KGHSH, CDR2 LQKENI. In DNA, the CDR3 is TGTGCCAGCTCACCACCGCAGGGGGCTTCCTACAATGAGCAGTTCTTC. Translating it yields CASSPPQGASYNEQFF.

The rearrangement joins TRBV5-6 to TRBJ2-7; 7 nucleotides agree with TRBD1. Trimming cost V 4 bases and J 2 bases; bases outside gene matches: 3. In germline, CDR1 is SGHDT, CDR2 YYEEEE. The CDR3 consists of 13 residues. The CDR3 sequence is CASSHQGAYEQYF. The CDR3 DNA is TGTGCCAGCAGCCACCAGGGGGCCTACGAGCAGTACTTC.

The chain is built from TRBV6-2 or TRBV6-3 and TRBJ2-2; 7 bases are shared with TRBD2. Trimming at V came to 4 bases and at J to 1 base, leaving 6 bases not matched to a gene. Germline V lookup: CDR1 MNHEY, CDR2 SVGEGT. The CDR3 has 16 amino acids. The CDR3 loop is CASSFPSGGNTGELFF. The CDR3 DNA follows: TGTGCCAGCAGTTTTCCTTCGGGGGGGAACACCGGGGAGCTGTTTTTT.

The V call is TRBV5-4, the J call TRBJ2-5; 11 bases align to TRBD2. The ends lost 4 bases at V and 3 bases at J; junction bases unmatched: 8. The CDR3 consists of 16 residues. Germline CDR1 is SGHNT and CDR2 is YYREEE (reference sequence). CDR3 DNA: TGTGCCAGCAGCCCACCGGAACTAGCGGGAGAAGAGACCCAGTACTTC. Its protein product is CASSPPELAGEETQYF.